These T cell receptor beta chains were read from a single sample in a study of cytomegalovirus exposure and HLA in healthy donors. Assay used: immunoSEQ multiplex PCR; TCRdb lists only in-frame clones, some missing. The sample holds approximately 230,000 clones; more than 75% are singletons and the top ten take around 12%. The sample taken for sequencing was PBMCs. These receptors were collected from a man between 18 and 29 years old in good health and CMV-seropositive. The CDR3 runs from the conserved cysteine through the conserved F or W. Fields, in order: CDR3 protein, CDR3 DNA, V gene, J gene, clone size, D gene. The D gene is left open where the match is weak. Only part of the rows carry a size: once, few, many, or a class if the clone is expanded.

cdr3_aa: CASRTSGSYNEQFF
cdr3_nt: TGTGCCAGCCGGACTAGCGGGAGTTACAATGAGCAGTTCTTC
v_call: TRBV6-1
j_call: TRBJ2-1
clone_size: .
d_call: TRBD2

cdr3_aa: CASSLKNTEAFF
cdr3_nt: TGCGCCAGCAGCCTCAAGAACACTGAAGCTTTCTTT
v_call: TRBV5-1
j_call: TRBJ1-1
clone_size: few
d_call: .

cdr3_aa: CASSPWSGELFF
cdr3_nt: TGTGCCAGCAGCCCCTGGAGCGGGGAGCTGTTTTTT
v_call: TRBV7-6
j_call: TRBJ2-2
clone_size: few
d_call: .

cdr3_aa: CASSWQGDIQYF
cdr3_nt: TGTGCCAGCAGCTGGCAGGGAGACATTCAGTACTTC
v_call: TRBV7-8
j_call: TRBJ2-4
clone_size: .
d_call: .

cdr3_aa: CASSFHRTSSYEQYF
cdr3_nt: TGTGCCAGCAGTTTCCACAGGACAAGCTCCTACGAGCAGTACTTC
v_call: TRBV28
j_call: TRBJ2-7
clone_size: once
d_call: .

cdr3_aa: CASSFQGFSNQPQHF
cdr3_nt: TGTGCCAGCAGCTTCCAGGGGTTTAGCAATCAGCCCCAGCATTTT
v_call: TRBV7-9
j_call: TRBJ1-5
clone_size: .
d_call: .

cdr3_aa: CASSFDYESYEQYF
cdr3_nt: TGTGCCAGCAGTTTTGACTATGAGTCCTACGAGCAGTACTTC
v_call: TRBV27
j_call: TRBJ2-7
clone_size: .
d_call: .

cdr3_aa: CASSLAGAGNTIYF
cdr3_nt: TGTGCCAGCAGCCTAGCGGGAGCTGGAAACACCATATATTTT
v_call: TRBV28
j_call: TRBJ1-3
clone_size: .
d_call: .

cdr3_aa: CASSLWFSYNEQFF
cdr3_nt: TGTGCCAGCAGTTTATGGTTCTCCTACAATGAGCAGTTCTTC
v_call: TRBV27
j_call: TRBJ2-1
clone_size: .
d_call: .

cdr3_aa: CASSFQGIGETQYF
cdr3_nt: TGCGCCAGCAGCTTCCAGGGAATAGGGGAGACCCAGTACTTC
v_call: TRBV5-1
j_call: TRBJ2-5
clone_size: .
d_call: .

cdr3_aa: CASSSQGDYGYTF
cdr3_nt: TGTGCCAGCAGCTCACAGGGAGACTATGGCTACACCTTC
v_call: TRBV5-6
j_call: TRBJ1-2
clone_size: .
d_call: .

cdr3_aa: CASGVKGYGYTF
cdr3_nt: TGTGCCAGCGGGGTCAAGGGCTATGGCTACACCTTC
v_call: TRBV28
j_call: TRBJ1-2
clone_size: .
d_call: .

cdr3_aa: CASSPRGGDEKLFF
cdr3_nt: TGTGCCAGCAGCCCAAGGGGAGGCGATGAAAAACTGTTTTTT
v_call: TRBV7-2
j_call: TRBJ1-4
clone_size: .
d_call: .

cdr3_aa: CASSEIQGNEQYF
cdr3_nt: TGTGCCAGCAGTGAGATACAGGGGAACGAGCAGTACTTC
v_call: TRBV2
j_call: TRBJ2-7
clone_size: .
d_call: TRBD1